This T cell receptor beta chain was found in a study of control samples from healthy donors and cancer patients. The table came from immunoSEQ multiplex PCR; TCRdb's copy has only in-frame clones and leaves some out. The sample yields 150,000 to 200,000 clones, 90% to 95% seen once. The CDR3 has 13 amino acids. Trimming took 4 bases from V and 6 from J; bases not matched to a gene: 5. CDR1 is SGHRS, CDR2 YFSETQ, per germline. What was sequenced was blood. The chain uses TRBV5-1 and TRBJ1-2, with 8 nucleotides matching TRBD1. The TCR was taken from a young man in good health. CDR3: CASSIVGQDGYTF. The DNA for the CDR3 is TGCGCCAGCAGCATAGTGGGACAGGATGGCTACACCTTC.